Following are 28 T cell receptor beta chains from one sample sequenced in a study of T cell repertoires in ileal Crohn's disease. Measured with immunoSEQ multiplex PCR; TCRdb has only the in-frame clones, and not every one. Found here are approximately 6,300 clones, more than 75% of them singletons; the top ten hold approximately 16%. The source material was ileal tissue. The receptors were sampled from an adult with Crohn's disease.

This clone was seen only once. Here the CDR3 DNA reads TGTGCCAGCAGTGAGGGTCTAGCGGGAGGGCCGCGGGACAATGAGCAGTTCTTC. Amino acid sequence: CASSEGLAGGPRDNEQFF. The chain is built from TRBV2 and TRBJ2-1; 12 nucleotides agree with TRBD2. Germline assignment: CDR1 SNHLY and CDR2 FYNNEI. With 3 bases clipped from V and 5 bases from J, the junction kept 11 bases outside the gene matches. The CDR3 sequence is 18 residues long.

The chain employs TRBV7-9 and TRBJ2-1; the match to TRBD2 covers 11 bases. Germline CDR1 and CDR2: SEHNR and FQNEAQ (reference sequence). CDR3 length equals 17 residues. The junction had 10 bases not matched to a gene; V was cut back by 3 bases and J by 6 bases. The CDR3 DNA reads TGTGCCAGCAGCTTGGCTAGCGGGAGGCAATTCACCAATGAGCAGTTCTTC. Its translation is CASSLASGRQFTNEQFF.

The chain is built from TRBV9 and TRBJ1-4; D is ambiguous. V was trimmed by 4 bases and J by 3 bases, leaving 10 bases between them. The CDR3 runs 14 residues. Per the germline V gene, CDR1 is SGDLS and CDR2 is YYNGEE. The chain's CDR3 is CASSPHLANEKLFF. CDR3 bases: TGTGCCAGCAGCCCACACCTGGCTAATGAAAAACTGTTTTTT. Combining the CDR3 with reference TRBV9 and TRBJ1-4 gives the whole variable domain DSGVTQTPKHLITATGQRVTLRCSPRSGDLSVYWYQQSLDQGLQFLIQYYNGEERAKGNILERFSAQQFPDLHSELNLSSLELGDSALYFCASSPHLANEKLFFGSGTQLSVL.

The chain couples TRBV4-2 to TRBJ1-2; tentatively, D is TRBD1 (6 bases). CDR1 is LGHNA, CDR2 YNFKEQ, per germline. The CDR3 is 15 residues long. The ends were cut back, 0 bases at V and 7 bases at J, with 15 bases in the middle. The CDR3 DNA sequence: TGTGCCAGCAGCCAAGATCCGGATATCAGGGGTGGCTACACCTTC. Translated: CASSQDPDIRGGYTF.

This CDR3 reads CASSLPGTGSYEQYF. DNA for the CDR3: TGTGCCAGCAGCTTGCCGGGGACAGGGTCCTACGAGCAGTACTTC. The gene calls are TRBV5-5 and TRBJ2-7, with 9 positions matching TRBD1. This CDR3 region has 15 residues. The germline V gene has CDR1 SGHKS and CDR2 YYEKEE (reference sequence). The ends lost 1 base at V and 1 base at J; junction bases unmatched: 3. Filled out from reference TRBV5-5 and TRBJ2-7, the complete variable domain reads DAGVTQSPTHLIKTRGQQVTLRCSPISGHKSVSWYQQVLGQGPQFIFQYYEKEERGRGNFPDRFSARQFPNYSSELNVNALLLGDSALYLCASSLPGTGSYEQYFGPGTRLTVT.

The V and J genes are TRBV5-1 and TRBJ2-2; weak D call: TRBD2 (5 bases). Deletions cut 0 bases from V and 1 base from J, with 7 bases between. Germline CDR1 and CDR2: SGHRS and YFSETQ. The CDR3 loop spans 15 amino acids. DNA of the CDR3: TGCGCCAGCAGCTTGGGCGCGGGGAACACCGGGGAGCTGTTTTTT. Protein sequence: CASSLGAGNTGELFF.

The CDR3 loop reads CAWSAGESYEQYF. DNA of the CDR3: TGTGCCTGGAGCGCGGGGGAATCCTACGAGCAGTACTTC. The V call is TRBV30, the J call TRBJ2-7; 7 bases agree with TRBD2. V was pared by 3 bases and J by 1 base, with 3 bases of the junction left unmatched. The germline CDR1 and CDR2 sequences are GTSNPN and SVGIG (reference sequence). This CDR3 has 13 residues. The full variable domain, rest sourced from reference TRBV30 and TRBJ2-7, is SQTIHQWPATLVQPVGSPLSLECTVEGTSNPNLYWYRQAAGRGLQLLFYSVGIGQISSEVPQNLSASRPQDRQFILSSKKLLLSDSGFYLCAWSAGESYEQYFGPGTRLTVT.

CDR3 protein: CASSLVLAGGHEQYF. In nucleotides, the CDR3 is TGCGCCAGCAGCTTGGTCCTAGCGGGAGGACACGAGCAGTACTTC. This sequence joins TRBV5-1 and TRBJ2-7; 11 bases agree with TRBD2. The V gene's germline CDR1 is SGHRS and CDR2 YFSETQ. The CDR3 extends over 15 amino acids. V was clipped by 0 bases and J by 5 bases; unmatched bases: 4. The entire variable domain, with the rest obtained from reference TRBV5-1 and TRBJ2-7, is as follows: KAGVTQTPRYLIKTRGQQVTLSCSPISGHRSVSWYQQTPGQGLQFLFEYFSETQRNKGNFPGRFSGRQFSNSRSEMNVSTLELGDSALYLCASSLVLAGGHEQYFGPGTRLTVT.

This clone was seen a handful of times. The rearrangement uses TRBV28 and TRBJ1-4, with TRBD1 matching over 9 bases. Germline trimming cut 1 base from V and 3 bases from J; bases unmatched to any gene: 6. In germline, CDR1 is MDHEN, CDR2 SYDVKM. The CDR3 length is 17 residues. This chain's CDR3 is CASSLYTGGTSNEKLFF. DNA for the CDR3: TGTGCCAGCAGTTTATATACAGGGGGCACCTCTAATGAAAAACTGTTTTTT.

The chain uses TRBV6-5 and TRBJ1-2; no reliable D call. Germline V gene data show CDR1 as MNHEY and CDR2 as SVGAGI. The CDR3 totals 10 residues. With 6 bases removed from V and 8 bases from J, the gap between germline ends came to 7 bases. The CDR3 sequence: CASRLEGYTF. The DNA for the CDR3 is TGTGCCAGCAGGCTTGAGGGCTACACCTTC.

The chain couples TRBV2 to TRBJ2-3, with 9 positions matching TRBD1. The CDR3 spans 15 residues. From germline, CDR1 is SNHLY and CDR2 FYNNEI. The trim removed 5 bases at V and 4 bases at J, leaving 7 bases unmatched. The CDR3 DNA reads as TGTGCCAGCAGTCTTCACAGGGGGCAGGCAGATACGCAGTATTTT. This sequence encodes CASSLHRGQADTQYF.

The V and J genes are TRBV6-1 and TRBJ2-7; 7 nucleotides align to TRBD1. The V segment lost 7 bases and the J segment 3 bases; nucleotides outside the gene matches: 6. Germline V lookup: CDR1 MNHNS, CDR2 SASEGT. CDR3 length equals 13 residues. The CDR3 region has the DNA TGTGCCAGCACGGTCCAGGGGGACTACGAGCAGTACTTC. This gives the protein CASTVQGDYEQYF.

CDR3 sequence (DNA): TGTGCCACCGGTAGACAGGATCAGCCCCAGCATTTT. Amino acid sequence: CATGRQDQPQHF. The chain joins TRBV15 to TRBJ1-5, with D possibly matching TRBD1 (6 bases). Germline loops: CDR1 LNHNV, CDR2 YYDKDF (reference sequence). The CDR3 is 12 amino acids. The germline V and J ends were trimmed by 8 bases and 5 bases, with 10 bases remaining between them.

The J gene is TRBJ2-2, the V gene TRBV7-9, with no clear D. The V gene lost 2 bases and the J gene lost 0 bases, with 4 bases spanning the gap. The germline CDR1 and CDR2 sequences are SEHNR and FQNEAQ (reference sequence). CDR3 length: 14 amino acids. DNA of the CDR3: TGTGCCAGCAGCTTACAGACGAACACCGGGGAGCTGTTTTTT. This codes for CASSLQTNTGELFF.

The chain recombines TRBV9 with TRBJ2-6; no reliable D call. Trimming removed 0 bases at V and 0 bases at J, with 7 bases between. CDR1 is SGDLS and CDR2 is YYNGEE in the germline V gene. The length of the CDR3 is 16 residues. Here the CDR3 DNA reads TGTGCCAGCAGCGTAGTAGCTGGCTCTGGGGCCAACGTCCTGACTTTC. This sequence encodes CASSVVAGSGANVLTF.

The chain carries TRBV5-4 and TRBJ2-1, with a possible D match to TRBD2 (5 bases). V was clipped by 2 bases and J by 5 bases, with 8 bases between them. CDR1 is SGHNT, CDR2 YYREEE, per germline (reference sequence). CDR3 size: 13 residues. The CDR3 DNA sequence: TGTGCCAGCAGCTTAGCGGCTCACAATGAGCAGTTCTTC. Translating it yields CASSLAAHNEQFF.

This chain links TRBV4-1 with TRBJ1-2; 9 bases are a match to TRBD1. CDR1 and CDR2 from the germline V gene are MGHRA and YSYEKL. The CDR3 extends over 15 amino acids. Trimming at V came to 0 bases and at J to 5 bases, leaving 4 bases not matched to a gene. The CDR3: CASSQDATGGYGYTF. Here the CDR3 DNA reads TGCGCCAGCAGCCAAGATGCGACAGGGGGGTATGGCTACACCTTC.

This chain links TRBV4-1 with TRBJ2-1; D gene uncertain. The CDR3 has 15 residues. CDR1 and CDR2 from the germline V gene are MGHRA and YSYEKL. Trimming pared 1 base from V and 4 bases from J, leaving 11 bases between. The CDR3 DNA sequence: TGCGCCAGCAGCCAAGTCAGCGCGATATACAATGAGCAGTTCTTC. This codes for CASSQVSAIYNEQFF.

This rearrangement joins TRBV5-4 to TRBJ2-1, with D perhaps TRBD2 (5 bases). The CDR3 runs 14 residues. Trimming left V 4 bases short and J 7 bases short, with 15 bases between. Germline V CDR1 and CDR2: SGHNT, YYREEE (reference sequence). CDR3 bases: TGTGCCAGCAGCCCCGGCGGGCGGCCTAATGAGCAGTTCTTC. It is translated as CASSPGGRPNEQFF.

CDR3 in amino acids: CASSLAGLAGDTGELFF. The CDR3 DNA is TGCGCCAGCAGCTTGGCCGGGCTAGCGGGAGACACCGGGGAGCTGTTTTTT. The gene calls are TRBV5-1 and TRBJ2-2, with 10 bases aligning to TRBD2. CDR3 length: 17 amino acids. Germline V CDR1 and CDR2: SGHRS, YFSETQ. The J segment lost 3 bases and the V segment lost 0 bases, leaving 5 bases of the junction unmatched.

CDR3 protein: CSVAGAGGYGYTF. In DNA, the CDR3 is TGCAGCGTTGCCGGGGCGGGGGGTTATGGCTACACCTTC. The rearrangement links TRBV29-1 to TRBJ1-2; TRBD1 is a possible D gene (5 bases). CDR3 size: 13 residues. Trimming left V 4 bases short and J 5 bases short, with 14 bases between. Germline assignment: CDR1 SQVTM and CDR2 ANQGSEA.

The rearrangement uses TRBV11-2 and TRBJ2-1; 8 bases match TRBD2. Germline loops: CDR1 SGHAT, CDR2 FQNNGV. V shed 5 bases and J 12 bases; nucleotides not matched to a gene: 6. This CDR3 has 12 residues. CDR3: CASSPLAGMQFF. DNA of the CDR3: TGTGCCAGCAGCCCGCTAGCGGGCATGCAGTTCTTC.

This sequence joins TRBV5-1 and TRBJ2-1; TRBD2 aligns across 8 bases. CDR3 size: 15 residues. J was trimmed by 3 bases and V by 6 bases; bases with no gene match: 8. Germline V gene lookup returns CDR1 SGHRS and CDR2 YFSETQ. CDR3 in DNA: TGCGCCAGCAAAGAGCGGGAGAAAAGCTACAATGAGCAGTTCTTC. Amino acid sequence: CASKEREKSYNEQFF.

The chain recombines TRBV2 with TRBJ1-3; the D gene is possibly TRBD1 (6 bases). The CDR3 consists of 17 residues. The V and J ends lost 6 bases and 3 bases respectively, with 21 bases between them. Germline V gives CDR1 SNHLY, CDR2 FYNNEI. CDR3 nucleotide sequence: TGTGCCAGCAGGGCACCAGGGGCGGAGGACGGTGGAAACACCATATATTTT. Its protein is CASRAPGAEDGGNTIYF.

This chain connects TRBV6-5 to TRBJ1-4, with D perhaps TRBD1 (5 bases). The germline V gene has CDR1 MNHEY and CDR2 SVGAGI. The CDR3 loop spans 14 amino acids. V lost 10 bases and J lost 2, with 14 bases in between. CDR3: CATRRDYTNEKLFF. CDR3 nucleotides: TGTGCCACGCGCCGGGACTATACTAATGAAAAACTGTTTTTT.

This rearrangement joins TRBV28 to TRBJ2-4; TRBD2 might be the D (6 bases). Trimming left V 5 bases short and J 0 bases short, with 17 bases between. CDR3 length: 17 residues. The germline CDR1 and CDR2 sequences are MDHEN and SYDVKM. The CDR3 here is CASSLSGTPLAKNIQYF. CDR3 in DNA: TGTGCCAGCAGTCTCTCCGGGACTCCCCTAGCCAAAAACATTCAGTACTTC.

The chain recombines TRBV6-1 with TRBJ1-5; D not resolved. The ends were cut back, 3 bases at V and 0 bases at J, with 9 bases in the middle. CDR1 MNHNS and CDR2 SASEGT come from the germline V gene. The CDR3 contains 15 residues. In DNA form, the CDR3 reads TGTGCCAGCAGTGAGTTCGTTTATAGCAATCAGCCCCAGCATTTT. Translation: CASSEFVYSNQPQHF.

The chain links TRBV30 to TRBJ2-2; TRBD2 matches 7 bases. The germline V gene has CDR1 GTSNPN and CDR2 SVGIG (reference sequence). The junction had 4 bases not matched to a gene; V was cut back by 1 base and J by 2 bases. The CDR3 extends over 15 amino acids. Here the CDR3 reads CAWSGGGPNTGELFF. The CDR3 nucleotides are TGTGCCTGGAGTGGGGGAGGGCCTAACACCGGGGAGCTGTTTTTT. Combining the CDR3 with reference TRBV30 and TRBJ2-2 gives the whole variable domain SQTIHQWPATLVQPVGSPLSLECTVEGTSNPNLYWYRQAAGRGLQLLFYSVGIGQISSEVPQNLSASRPQDRQFILSSKKLLLSDSGFYLCAWSGGGPNTGELFFGEGSRLTVL.